This passage covers 23 T cell receptor beta chains from one sample sequenced in a study of CD8 T cells in Susac syndrome. Random hexamers served to reverse transcribe roughly 0.45 to 1 ug RNA. TCRdb ran MiXCR on the immunoSEQ multiplex PCR reads and lists one entry per CDR3 protein. The table has roughly 150,000 distinct CDR3 sequences, 94% seen once. Sequencing input: CD4+ T cells from PBMCs. The source of these receptors is a human donor with multiple sclerosis.

This clonotype was recorded once. This chain joins TRBV20-1 and TRBJ2-5; perhaps D is TRBD1 or TRBD2 (5 bases each). The V gene's germline CDR1 is DFQATT and CDR2 SNEGSKA (reference sequence). CDR3 size: 12 residues. V lost 3 bases to trimming and J lost 5 bases, with 10 bases between them. This CDR3 is CSARRGGETQYF. CDR3 DNA: TGCAGTGCTAGGAGGGGTGGGGAGACCCAGTACTTC.

The chain carries TRBV20-1 and TRBJ1-4, with D possibly TRBD1 on 5 matching bases. The CDR3 contains 13 residues. Germline loops: CDR1 DFQATT, CDR2 SNEGSKA (reference sequence). Trimming removed 8 bases from V and 5 bases from J, with 15 bases in between. The CDR3 DNA is TGCAGTCTGGTACCGGGGGTAAATGAAAAACTGTTTTTT. This encodes CSLVPGVNEKLFF.

The chain couples TRBV25-1 to TRBJ1-5; 7 bases align to TRBD1. The CDR3 loop spans 14 amino acids. V lost 7 bases and J lost 7; bases outside the gene matches: 10. CDR1 is MGHDK, CDR2 SYGVNS, per germline. CDR3 region: CASTAAGDSQPQHF. Here the CDR3 DNA reads TGTGCCAGCACCGCGGCCGGGGACAGCCAGCCCCAGCATTTT.

The chain links TRBV23-1 to TRBJ2-7; D is unclear. TRBV23-1 is treated as an ORF (open reading frame) with a function not yet certain. V shed 0 bases and J shed 3 bases, with 12 bases lying between them. This CDR3 has 15 amino acids. The CDR3 region is CASSQSKREGYEQYF. In nucleotides, the CDR3 is TGCGCCAGCAGTCAATCGAAAAGGGAAGGCTACGAGCAGTACTTC.

V usage is TRBV7-2 and J usage is TRBJ2-5; TRBD2 matches at 9 bases. CDR3 size: 17 residues. The trim removed 1 base at V and 1 base at J, leaving 7 bases unmatched. CDR1 and CDR2 from the germline V gene are SGHTA and FQGNSA. CDR3 DNA sequence: TGTGCCAGCAGCTTAGGTTGGTCTAGCGGGACCCAAGAGACCCAGTACTTC. It is translated as CASSLGWSSGTQETQYF.

The rearrangement links TRBV5-4 to TRBJ1-1, with TRBD1 identical over 10 bases. Trimming took 4 bases from V and 3 from J; bases not matched to a gene: 6. CDR3 length: 15 amino acids. Germline CDR1 is SGHNT and CDR2 is YYREEE (reference sequence). For the CDR3, the DNA is TGTGCCAGCAGCCTCGGACAGGGGGTTTACACTGAAGCTTTCTTT. Amino acid sequence: CASSLGQGVYTEAFF.

The V and J genes are TRBV20-1 and TRBJ1-5; D is unclear. This CDR3 is built from 13 residues. Germline V gene data show CDR1 as DFQATT and CDR2 as SNEGSKA (reference sequence). With 1 base removed from V and 6 bases from J, the gap between germline ends came to 10 bases. The CDR3: CSARAWEGQPQHF. CDR3 bases: TGCAGTGCTAGAGCTTGGGAGGGTCAGCCCCAGCATTTT.

This clonotype was seen once. V is TRBV12-3 or TRBV12-4 and J is TRBJ1-2, with D unresolved. The CDR3 is 14 amino acids. V lost 6 bases, J lost 7 bases, and 18 bases lay in between. The CDR3 here is CASSRTTRESGYTF. The CDR3 coding sequence is TGTGCCAGCAGCCGCACTACCCGGGAATCTGGCTACACCTTC.

The V call is TRBV29-1, the J call TRBJ2-7, with TRBD2 as a possible D gene (5 bases). This CDR3 contains 13 residues. V lost 4 bases and J 3 bases, leaving 13 bases between the germline ends. CDR1 and CDR2 from the germline V gene are SQVTM and ANQGSEA. CDR3 in DNA: TGCAGCGTTGCTATCGGGATCGGCTACGAGCAGTACTTC. This codes for CSVAIGIGYEQYF.

This clonotype was observed a single time. The chain employs TRBV30 and TRBJ2-1; D not certain. The V end lost 1 base, the J end lost 7 bases, and 11 bases lay between the germline ends. Germline lookup yields CDR1 GTSNPN and CDR2 SVGIG (reference sequence). The CDR3 covers 13 residues. Here the CDR3 DNA reads TGTGCCTGGAGTGGGATAGCCGATAATGAGCAGTTCTTC. It translates to CAWSGIADNEQFF.

Here the CDR3 DNA reads TGTGCCAGCAGCCAACTCCAGCGGGGGTTTGAAATCGGGGAGCTGTTTTTT. The encoded protein is CASSQLQRGFEIGELFF. The chain has TRBV4-2 and TRBJ2-2; 8 positions agree with TRBD2. Trimming cost V 2 bases and J 7 bases; bases outside gene matches: 12. The CDR3 contains 17 residues. Germline CDR1 is LGHNA and CDR2 is YNFKEQ.

This chain joins TRBV5-1 and TRBJ1-5; D remains ambiguous. CDR1 SGHRS and CDR2 YFSETQ come from the germline V gene. V gave up 0 bases and J gave up 5 bases, with 6 bases separating them. The CDR3 covers 13 residues. CDR3 nucleotide sequence: TGCGCCAGCAGCTTGGGGGCGGATCAGCCCCAGCATTTT. As protein: CASSLGADQPQHF.

This chain uses TRBV12-3 or TRBV12-4 with TRBJ2-6, with D hard to call. This CDR3 region has 16 residues. Trimming removed 6 bases from V and 0 bases from J, with 12 bases in between. The CDR3 here is CASRTDVLSGANVLTF. Here the CDR3 DNA reads TGTGCCAGCAGAACGGACGTACTCTCTGGGGCCAACGTCCTGACTTTC.

The J gene is TRBJ2-7, the V gene TRBV4-2; D is unresolved. The length of the CDR3 is 15 residues. Trimming pared 0 bases from V and 3 bases from J, leaving 12 bases between. CDR1 is LGHNA and CDR2 is YNFKEQ in the germline V gene. The CDR3 coding sequence is TGTGCCAGCAGCCAAGAACGGTCCTCTGACTACGAGCAGTACTTC. Protein product: CASSQERSSDYEQYF.

J is TRBJ2-7 and V is TRBV6-2 or TRBV6-3; maybe TRBD1 (6 bases). V dropped 4 bases and J dropped 3 bases, with 10 bases sitting between them. Per the germline V gene, CDR1 is MNHEY and CDR2 is SVGEGT. This CDR3 has 13 residues. The CDR3 DNA reads as TGTGCCAGCAGTTTCCAGGGGCTCTACGAGCAGTACTTC. Residues: CASSFQGLYEQYF.

This chain links TRBV20-1 with TRBJ1-1; D is unresolved. Germline V lookup: CDR1 DFQATT, CDR2 SNEGSKA (reference sequence). CDR3 size: 11 residues. V lost 5 bases to trimming and J lost 0 bases, with 4 bases between them. As DNA, the CDR3 is TGCAGTGCTCCCATGAACACTGAAGCTTTCTTT. Translation gives CSAPMNTEAFF.

This clonotype was picked up one time. The chain is built from TRBV2 and TRBJ2-7, with a possible D match to TRBD2 (5 bases). Germline V CDR1 and CDR2: SNHLY, FYNNEI. V lost 7 bases to trimming and J lost 2 bases, with 12 bases between them. The CDR3 spans 13 residues. For the CDR3, the DNA is TGTGCCAGCACCTTCTTGGAGGCCTACGAGCAGTACTTC. Its protein is CASTFLEAYEQYF.

CDR3 nucleotide sequence: TGTGCCAGCAGCGGAAGCGGGAGGCCCACCACCGGGGAGCTGTTTTTT. Translation: CASSGSGRPTTGELFF. This rearrangement joins TRBV11-2 to TRBJ2-2, with TRBD2 identical over 9 bases. Trimming took 5 bases from V and 4 from J; bases not matched to a gene: 8. In germline, CDR1 is SGHAT, CDR2 FQNNGV. The CDR3 extends over 16 amino acids.

The chain recombines TRBV7-9 with TRBJ1-1, with 7 nucleotides matching TRBD1. This CDR3 is 13 amino acids long. The V gene end was trimmed by 6 bases and the J gene end by 3 bases; junction bases not matched to a gene: 4. Germline values: CDR1 SEHNR, CDR2 FQNEAQ (reference sequence). CDR3 coding DNA: TGTGCCAGCAGTCCGACAGGGTACACTGAAGCTTTCTTT. This translates into CASSPTGYTEAFF. The variable domain in full, with the rest retrieved from reference TRBV7-9 and TRBJ1-1, is DTGVSQNPRHKITKRGQNVTFRCDPISEHNRLYWYRQTLGQGPEFLTYFQNEAQLEKSRLLSDRFSAERPKGSFSTLEIQRTEQGDSAMYLCASSPTGYTEAFFGQGTRLTVV.

The chain recombines TRBV7-2 with TRBJ2-6, with a possible D match to TRBD1 (6 bases). The CDR3 totals 16 residues. Germline CDR1 SGHTA, CDR2 FQGNSA. Trimming took 5 bases from V and 4 from J, leaving 15 bases between them. The CDR3: CASSASTGRGANVLTF. CDR3 sequence (DNA): TGTGCCAGCAGCGCCTCTACAGGGCGAGGGGCCAACGTCCTGACTTTC.

V usage is TRBV7-9 and J usage is TRBJ1-1; D might be TRBD1 (6 bases). V dropped 3 bases and J dropped 3 bases, with 23 bases sitting between them. Germline assignment: CDR1 SEHNR and CDR2 FQNEAQ (reference sequence). CDR3 length: 18 residues. CDR3 DNA: TGTGCCAGCAGCTTCCTCTTTCACGGACAGTCTCAGCACACTGAAGCTTTCTTT. Protein product: CASSFLFHGQSQHTEAFF.

The rearrangement uses TRBV4-2 and TRBJ2-7, with TRBD1 as a possible D gene (5 bases). Trimming left V 0 bases short and J 2 bases short, with 14 bases between. Per germline, CDR1 LGHNA and CDR2 YNFKEQ. The CDR3 extends over 16 amino acids. The CDR3 loop is CASSQDLAQDAYEQYF. The CDR3 bases are TGTGCCAGCAGCCAAGATTTGGCACAGGACGCCTACGAGCAGTACTTC.

V gene TRBV11-2 combines with J gene TRBJ2-6; the D gene is possibly TRBD2 (5 bases). Per germline, CDR1 SGHAT and CDR2 FQNNGV. The CDR3 length is 12 residues. Trimming stripped 5 bases from V and 10 bases from J, with 9 bases between. CDR3 in DNA: TGTGCCAGCAGCCAAGAGGGTAACGTCCTGACTTTC. Translated, it gives CASSQEGNVLTF.